Each of the 29 T cell receptor beta chains below was sequenced from the same sample in a study of early T cells in non-severe SARS-CoV-2 infection (dated by TCRdb to the early 2020s). Libraries were built with 5' RACE. The run used a NextSeq 500. TCRdb redid the processing of the public reads, applying fastp at Q25 and MiXCR, and retained in-frame beta chains. Each CDR3 protein appears once, grouped with its most common genes and DNA. The sample records about 22,000 distinct CDR3 sequences, over 4% of which are singletons. 7.8% of the sample belongs to the ten largest clones. Specimen: whole blood. The receptor set was obtained from an adult who was a healthcare worker with PCR-confirmed SARS-CoV-2 infection or an uninfected control (not recorded which).

The chain carries TRBV2 and TRBJ2-7; D is tentatively TRBD1 or TRBD2 (7 bases each). This CDR3 is 15 amino acids long. Trimming removed 5 bases at V and 2 bases at J, with 16 bases between. The V gene's germline CDR1 is SNHLY and CDR2 FYNNEI. In DNA, the CDR3 is TGTGCCAGCAGTCTCGATTCAGGGGGGGCCTACGAGCAGTACTTC. Translating gives CASSLDSGGAYEQYF.

Ten or more counts support this clonotype. The chain has TRBV7-9 and TRBJ2-1, with 12 bases that match TRBD1. Trimming removed 4 bases from V and 6 bases from J; junction bases left unmatched: 7. CDR3 length: 16 residues. CDR1 and CDR2 (germline): SEHNR, FQNEAQ (reference sequence). CDR3: CASSWGQGAPTNEQFF. The CDR3 region has the DNA TGTGCCAGCAGCTGGGGACAGGGGGCGCCCACCAATGAGCAGTTCTTC.

This clonotype occurred a few times. V is TRBV12-3 or TRBV12-4 and J is TRBJ1-1, with D possibly TRBD1 on 5 matching bases. V lost 5 bases to trimming and J lost 3 bases, with 16 bases between them. The CDR3 is made up of 15 amino acids. The CDR3 DNA follows: TGTGCCAGCAGTCCTATGGGAACGGGGGACACTGAAGCTTTCTTT. Translation: CASSPMGTGDTEAFF.

The CDR3 is CASSSPGQDSYEQYF. CDR3 nucleotide sequence: TGTGCCAGCTCATCTCCGGGACAGGACTCCTACGAGCAGTACTTC. This sequence joins TRBV18 and TRBJ2-7; 8 bases match TRBD1. Trimming removed 5 bases from V and 0 bases from J; junction bases left unmatched: 6. The CDR3 totals 15 residues. Looked up from germline, CDR1 is KGHSH and CDR2 is LQKENI.

This clonotype appeared many times. The gene calls are TRBV18 and TRBJ2-3, with D possibly matching TRBD1 (5 bases). The CDR3 runs 13 residues. Germline V gene lookup returns CDR1 KGHSH and CDR2 LQKENI. The V end was cut by 3 bases, the J end by 5 bases, with 9 bases between. CDR3 in amino acids: CASSPTTVDTQYF. Here the CDR3 DNA reads TGTGCCAGCTCACCGACGACAGTAGATACGCAGTATTTT.

The sample holds many counts of this clonotype. The junction differs from germline at one of its ends, possibly a read error. The V and J genes are TRBV7-7 and TRBJ2-1, with a possible D match to TRBD2 (6 bases). The germline V gene encodes CDR1 SSHAT and CDR2 FNYEAQ (reference sequence). This CDR3 comprises 15 residues. DNA for the CDR3: TGTGCTAGCAGCTTAGGAACCGGGAGTTACAATGAGCAGTTCTTC. This translates into CASSLGTGSYNEQFF.

This clonotype was counted at least ten times. The chain employs TRBV18 and TRBJ1-1; D uncertain. CDR1 is KGHSH, CDR2 LQKENI, per germline. With 2 bases removed from V and 6 bases from J, the gap between germline ends came to 10 bases. The CDR3 consists of 13 residues. CDR3 sequence: CASSPDRESEAFF. Written as DNA, the CDR3 is TGTGCCAGCTCACCAGACCGGGAATCTGAAGCTTTCTTT.

This clonotype was detected a few times. The chain has TRBV6-1 and TRBJ1-2, with 10 bases aligning to TRBD1. The germline gives CDR1 MNHNS, CDR2 SASEGT. The CDR3 is made up of 16 amino acids. V trimming: 6 bases; J trimming: 4 bases; junction bases outside the gene matches: 11. The CDR3 bases are TGTGCCAGCAGGCCCTGGGGGACAGGGGCTGCCTATGGCTACACCTTC. It encodes CASRPWGTGAAYGYTF.

This chain links TRBV12-3 or TRBV12-4 with TRBJ1-1; D is uncertain. The CDR3 runs to 14 residues. V lost 7 bases and J 5 bases, leaving 17 bases between the germline ends. CDR3 sequence reads: CASIENGRRTEAFF. The DNA of the CDR3 is TGTGCCAGCATCGAAAACGGTCGGAGAACTGAAGCTTTCTTT.

This clonotype was counted between two and nine times. The V call is TRBV7-9, the J call TRBJ1-2; D might be TRBD1 (6 bases). Germline CDR1 is SEHNR and CDR2 is FQNEAQ (reference sequence). V was shortened by 5 bases and J by 4 bases, with 14 bases between the two germline ends. This CDR3 is 14 amino acids long. The CDR3 sequence: CASSPKGRGYGYTF. In DNA form, the CDR3 reads TGTGCCAGCAGCCCCAAAGGCAGGGGCTATGGCTACACCTTC.

This chain joins TRBV7-6 and TRBJ2-1; D ambiguous. Per the germline V gene, CDR1 is SGHVS and CDR2 is FNYEAQ. V was pared by 3 bases and J by 5 bases, with 2 bases between. This CDR3 has 11 residues. CDR3 sequence reads: CASSFNNEQFF. The DNA of the CDR3 is TGTGCCAGCAGCTTTAACAATGAGCAGTTCTTC.

This clonotype was seen repeatedly, ten times or more. The V call is TRBV6-2 or TRBV6-3, the J call TRBJ2-2; D remains ambiguous. This CDR3 spans 11 amino acids. Trimming took 2 bases from V and 6 from J, leaving 1 base between them. Germline V gene data show CDR1 as MNHEY and CDR2 as SVGEGT. The CDR3 protein is CASSYPGELFF. CDR3 DNA: TGTGCCAGCAGTTACCCCGGGGAGCTGTTTTTT.

This clonotype was observed a few times. The rearrangement links TRBV6-2 or TRBV6-3 to TRBJ2-3; 9 positions match TRBD2. CDR1 is MNHEY and CDR2 is SVGEGT in the germline V gene. V shed 5 bases and J 6 bases; nucleotides not matched to a gene: 0. This CDR3 has 12 residues. The CDR3 sequence: CASSLAGDTQYF. CDR3 bases: TGTGCCAGCAGTCTAGCGGGGGATACGCAGTATTTT.

The rearrangement links TRBV10-3 to TRBJ1-1, with TRBD1 identical over 7 bases. The CDR3 spans 13 residues. After removal of 4 bases from V and 5 bases from J, the junction contained 4 bases not matched to a gene. CDR1 and CDR2 (germline): ENHRY, SYGVKD. CDR3 protein: CAISVLTGTEAFF. The CDR3 nucleotides read TGTGCCATCAGTGTCTTGACAGGGACTGAAGCTTTCTTT.

In this sample, this clonotype turned up many times. The chain couples TRBV18 to TRBJ1-1, with D uncertain. CDR1 is KGHSH and CDR2 is LQKENI in the germline V gene. This CDR3 has 18 residues. The V end lost 3 bases, the J end lost 0 bases, and 20 bases lay between the germline ends. CDR3 loop: CASSPAMWQASLNTEAFF. CDR3 coding DNA: TGTGCCAGCTCACCCGCAATGTGGCAGGCTAGTTTGAACACTGAAGCTTTCTTT.

This clonotype has at least ten counts. The chain links TRBV18 to TRBJ2-5; TRBD2 aligns across 13 bases. J gave up 5 bases and V 6 bases, and 15 bases lay outside the gene matches. The CDR3 runs to 18 residues. Germline V gene data show CDR1 as KGHSH and CDR2 as LQKENI. The CDR3 bases are TGTGCCAGCTCCCGTGTCCTGACTAGCGGGGGGAAAGTGGAGACCCAGTACTTC. It translates to CASSRVLTSGGKVETQYF.

This clonotype is categorized as medium-sized. The chain couples TRBV11-2 to TRBJ2-5; 8 bases are a match to TRBD1. Germline CDR1 SGHAT, CDR2 FQNNGV. The V segment lost 4 bases and the J segment 4 bases; nucleotides outside the gene matches: 8. The CDR3 has 15 amino acids. CDR3 sequence reads: CASSSVTGGRETQYF. DNA of the CDR3: TGTGCCAGCAGCTCCGTCACAGGGGGTCGAGAGACCCAGTACTTC.

This clonotype was detected many times. The V and J genes are TRBV29-1 and TRBJ1-1, with TRBD1 matching 8 bases. This CDR3 has 14 amino acids. Per the germline V gene, CDR1 is SQVTM and CDR2 is ANQGSEA. Losses at the gene ends were 3 bases for V and 4 bases for J; bases not matched to a gene: 7. CDR3 in DNA: TGCAGCGTTGAGGCAGGGGGCGGAGGCACTGAAGCTTTCTTT. Its translation: CSVEAGGGGTEAFF.

This clonotype has a count of ten or more. The rearrangement joins TRBV20-1 to TRBJ2-7; the D gene is possibly TRBD1 (6 bases). The V end lost 3 bases, the J end lost 7 bases, and 16 bases lay between the germline ends. The CDR3 extends over 13 amino acids. The germline V gene encodes CDR1 DFQATT and CDR2 SNEGSKA (reference sequence). CDR3 in amino acids: CSASSEAGDEQYF. The CDR3 coding sequence is TGCAGTGCTAGCAGCGAGGCAGGGGATGAGCAGTACTTC.

This clonotype was found many times. J is TRBJ1-1 and V is TRBV7-6; D perhaps matches TRBD1 (6 bases). The germline V and J ends were trimmed by 4 bases and 0 bases, with 9 bases remaining between them. The CDR3 is 14 amino acids. Looked up from germline, CDR1 is SGHVS and CDR2 is FNYEAQ. The CDR3 loop reads CASSYGQLNTEAFF. In DNA form, the CDR3 reads TGTGCCAGCAGCTACGGACAGCTGAACACTGAAGCTTTCTTT.

This clonotype was detected many times. The V gene is TRBV6-1, the J gene TRBJ2-5; D gene uncertain. Deletions cut 0 bases from V and 4 bases from J, with 12 bases between. Per germline, CDR1 MNHNS and CDR2 SASEGT. The CDR3 covers 15 residues. CDR3 region: CASSEAAHRGETQYF. The CDR3 nucleotides read TGTGCCAGCAGTGAAGCGGCCCACCGAGGAGAGACCCAGTACTTC.

This clonotype was detected many times. The V gene is TRBV3-1, the J gene TRBJ1-6, with D uncertain. Trimming removed 4 bases from V and 5 bases from J, with 21 bases in between. Germline loops: CDR1 LGHDT, CDR2 YNNKEL (reference sequence). CDR3 size: 18 residues. The CDR3 here is CASSPPTPRGWNNSPLHF. CDR3 DNA sequence: TGTGCCAGCAGCCCCCCTACGCCCCGGGGATGGAATAATTCACCCCTCCACTTT.

This clonotype came up many times. V is TRBV5-1 and J is TRBJ1-6; 7 nucleotides line up with TRBD1. This CDR3 is 14 amino acids long. V was pared by 2 bases and J by 6 bases, with 2 bases of the junction left unmatched. Germline V gene lookup returns CDR1 SGHRS and CDR2 YFSETQ. The DNA for the CDR3 is TGCGCCAGCAGCTTCGGACAGGTTAATTCACCCCTCCACTTT. This sequence encodes CASSFGQVNSPLHF.

This clonotype was seen ten or more times. The rearrangement joins TRBV7-6 to TRBJ2-3; D uncertain. V lost 5 bases and J lost 6, with 9 bases in between. In germline, CDR1 is SGHVS, CDR2 FNYEAQ. The CDR3 extends over 12 amino acids. CDR3 residues: CASSLLFDTQYF. CDR3 DNA sequence: TGTGCCAGCAGCCTTTTATTTGATACGCAGTATTTT.

This clonotype has at least ten counts. The V call is TRBV18, the J call TRBJ2-5; D not resolved. V gave up 1 base and J gave up 0 bases, with 15 bases separating them. This CDR3 region has 17 residues. Germline loops: CDR1 KGHSH, CDR2 LQKENI. For the CDR3, the DNA is TGTGCCAGCTCACCACGGGGTGTGGCCGGCTACCAAGAGACCCAGTACTTC. This sequence encodes CASSPRGVAGYQETQYF.

This clonotype was seen many times. The chain recombines TRBV30 with TRBJ1-1, with a tentative D call TRBD1 (6 bases). Germline V CDR1 and CDR2: GTSNPN, SVGIG (reference sequence). This CDR3 contains 16 residues. The V end was cut by 1 base, the J end by 6 bases, with 21 bases between. The CDR3 sequence: CAWSADRTPGISEAFF. The CDR3 coding sequence is TGTGCCTGGAGTGCAGACAGGACCCCGGGGATATCTGAAGCTTTCTTT.

The chain recombines TRBV29-1 with TRBJ1-6, with 9 bases identical to TRBD1. From germline, CDR1 is SQVTM and CDR2 ANQGSEA. With 7 bases clipped from V and 7 bases from J, the junction kept 5 bases outside the gene matches. This CDR3 has 13 amino acids. The CDR3 nucleotides read TGCAGCGCCGGGGACAGGGCCAATTCACCCCTCCACTTT. This sequence encodes CSAGDRANSPLHF.

Many counts were recorded for this clonotype. This chain links TRBV25-1 with TRBJ1-2, with a tentative D call TRBD1 (5 bases). Per the germline V gene, CDR1 is MGHDK and CDR2 is SYGVNS. Trimming removed 3 bases from V and 4 bases from J, with 21 bases in between. This CDR3 has 17 residues. The CDR3 region has the DNA TGTGCCAGCAGTGAGTCATCGGTCGCAGGGCCCCGCTATGGCTACACCTTC. Translated, it gives CASSESSVAGPRYGYTF.

This rearrangement joins TRBV6-2 or TRBV6-3 to TRBJ2-6; the match to TRBD1 covers 12 bases. Germline lookup yields CDR1 MNHEY and CDR2 SVGEGT. The CDR3 is 18 residues long. V shed 2 bases, J shed 7 bases, and the junction held 9 bases outside the gene matches. The CDR3 DNA follows: TGTGCCAGCAGTTACCCCCGGGACAGGGGGCGAGGTGCCAACGTCCTGACTTTC. Translated, it gives CASSYPRDRGRGANVLTF.